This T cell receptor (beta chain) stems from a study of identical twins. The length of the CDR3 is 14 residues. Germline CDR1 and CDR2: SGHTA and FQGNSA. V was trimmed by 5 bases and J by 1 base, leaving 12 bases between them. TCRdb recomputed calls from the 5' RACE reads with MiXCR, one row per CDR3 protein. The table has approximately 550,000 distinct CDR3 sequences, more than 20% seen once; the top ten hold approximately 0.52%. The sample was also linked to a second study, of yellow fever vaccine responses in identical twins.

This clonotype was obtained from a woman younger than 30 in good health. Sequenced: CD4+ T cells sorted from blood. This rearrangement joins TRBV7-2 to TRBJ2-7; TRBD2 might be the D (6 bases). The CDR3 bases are TGTGCCAGCAGCATCGGGGGACGTTCCTACGAGCAGTACTTC. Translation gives CASSIGGRSYEQYF.